This paragraph reports one TCR beta chain. Its antigen is unidentified. The CDR3 sequence is 14 residues long. Germline trimming cut 5 bases from V and 5 bases from J; bases unmatched to any gene: 4. Germline V gene data show CDR1 as PRHDT and CDR2 as FYEKMQ (reference sequence). The naive CD8 fraction comprised CD45RO-negative cells positively selected for CCR7 and excluded terminally differentiated effector memory CD45RA+ cells. The donor population consisted of healthy HIV-negative adults with no recent acute infections or vaccinations. This record belongs to a study of shared clonotypes between healthy human individuals. Whole-study results and caveats: Naive subsets generally had larger estimated richness than memory subsets. The authors expected sequencing depth to affect clonotype sharing among donors.

Study processing details: For the immunoSEQ data, sequences were junction-only without quality scores, so filtering differed. The table came from immunoSEQ multiplex PCR; TCRdb's copy has only in-frame clones and leaves some out. That table is the source of V, J and clone size, and D and trimming were worked out from the DNA. The sample records 2 million or so clones, around 96% being singletons. The rearrangement joins TRBV13 to TRBJ2-2, with 8 bases fitting TRBD2. Sequencing used naive CD8+ T cells sorted from blood. The origin of this receptor is a man aged 18 to 30 in good health. For the CDR3, the DNA is TGTGCCAGCAGCCCGGAGCGGGAGACCGGGGAGCTGTTTTTT. It specifies CASSPERETGELFF.